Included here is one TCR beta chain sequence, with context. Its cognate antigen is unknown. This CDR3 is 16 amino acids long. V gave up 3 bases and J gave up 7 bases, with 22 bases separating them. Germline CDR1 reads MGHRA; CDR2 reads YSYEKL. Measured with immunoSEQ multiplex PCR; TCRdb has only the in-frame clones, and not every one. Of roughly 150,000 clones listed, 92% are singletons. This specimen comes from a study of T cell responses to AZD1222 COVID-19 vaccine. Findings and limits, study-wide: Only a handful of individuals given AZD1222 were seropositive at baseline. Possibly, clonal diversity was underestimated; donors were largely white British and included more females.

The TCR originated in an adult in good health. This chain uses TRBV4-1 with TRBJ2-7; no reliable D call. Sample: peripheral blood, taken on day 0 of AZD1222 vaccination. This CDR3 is CASSHLFPGPPQEQYF. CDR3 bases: TGCGCCAGCAGCCACCTCTTTCCGGGTCCACCCCAAGAGCAGTACTTC.